Following are 21 T cell receptor beta chains from one sample sequenced in a study of T cells in Graves' hyperthyroidism and ophthalmopathy. Template material for amplifying TCR beta CDR3 regions consisted of RNA transcripts. RT-PCR in the first round (using the HTBI primer set) targeted the TCR CDR3. In TCRdb, the multiplex PCR reads were re-called with MiXCR into one record per CDR3 protein. The sample lists approximately 610,000 distinct CDR3 sequences, about 15% occurring once. Sequenced material: blood. These receptors originate from a woman aged 40 to 49 with Graves' ophthalmopathy.

This clonotype came up many times. V is TRBV6-2 or TRBV6-3 and J is TRBJ1-1; maybe TRBD1 (5 bases). CDR3 length: 11 amino acids. The V and J ends lost 7 bases and 7 bases respectively, with 10 bases between them. CDR1 and CDR2 (germline): MNHEY, SVGEGT. CDR3 sequence reads: CASTEGLEAFF. Written as DNA, the CDR3 is TGTGCCAGCACTGAGGGACTTGAAGCTTTCTTT.

This clonotype came up many times. This rearrangement joins TRBV9 to TRBJ2-7; 8 bases fit TRBD2. The CDR3 has 16 amino acids. J was trimmed by 7 bases and V by 0 bases; bases with no gene match: 12. Looked up from germline, CDR1 is SGDLS and CDR2 is YYNGEE. The CDR3 sequence: CASSVGAGVAVDEQYF. The CDR3 DNA is TGTGCCAGCAGCGTAGGAGCGGGAGTGGCGGTGGATGAGCAGTACTTC.

This clonotype was counted at least ten times. CDR3 residues: CASSLGQVVGYGYTF. The DNA for the CDR3 is TGTGCCAGCAGCTTAGGGCAGGTCGTTGGCTATGGCTACACCTTC. This chain links TRBV7-9 with TRBJ1-2; no clear D gene. CDR1 is SEHNR and CDR2 is FQNEAQ in the germline V gene (reference sequence). The length of the CDR3 is 15 residues. The V end was cut by 1 base, the J end by 4 bases, with 13 bases between.

The table lists this clonotype with many counts. The chain has TRBV28 and TRBJ2-5; the match to TRBD1 covers 7 bases. The V segment lost 5 bases and the J segment 4 bases; nucleotides outside the gene matches: 10. The germline V gene has CDR1 MDHEN and CDR2 SYDVKM. The CDR3 contains 15 residues. This CDR3 is CASSRYVGGVETQYF. CDR3 nucleotides: TGTGCCAGCAGTCGTTACGTAGGGGGCGTAGAGACCCAGTACTTC.

This clonotype showed up many times. The chain uses TRBV28 and TRBJ1-3, with TRBD1 matching over 7 bases. With V trimmed by 3 bases and J by 4 bases, 12 bases remained unmatched. CDR3 length: 17 amino acids. CDR1 MDHEN and CDR2 SYDVKM come from the germline V gene. CDR3 protein: CASSLAYDRARGNTIYF. DNA for the CDR3: TGTGCCAGCAGTTTGGCATACGACAGGGCGAGGGGAAACACCATATATTTT.

This clonotype was recorded once. Written as DNA, the CDR3 is TGTGCCAGCAGTAAGGACGTCCGGGGCTACGAGCAGTACTTC. It specifies CASSKDVRGYEQYF. This chain joins TRBV6-1 and TRBJ2-7, with TRBD2 as a possible D gene (5 bases). The CDR3 has 14 residues. Looked up from germline, CDR1 is MNHNS and CDR2 is SASEGT. Between the trimmed V and J ends, which lost 5 bases and 3 bases, there was a span of 14 bases.

There are many counts of this clonotype. V gene TRBV28 combines with J gene TRBJ1-1; D perhaps matches TRBD1 (5 bases). This CDR3 contains 14 residues. The germline V and J ends were trimmed by 5 bases and 0 bases, with 10 bases remaining between them. Germline CDR1 MDHEN, CDR2 SYDVKM. The CDR3 DNA is TGTGCCAGCAGTCGGACACCCATGAACACTGAAGCTTTCTTT. Translated, it gives CASSRTPMNTEAFF.

This clonotype was counted many times. CDR3: CASRPPNTEAFF. The DNA of the CDR3 is TGTGCCAGCAGGCCTCCGAACACTGAAGCTTTCTTT. This chain connects TRBV28 to TRBJ1-1; no firm D call. CDR1 and CDR2 (germline): MDHEN, SYDVKM. CDR3 length: 12 amino acids. The ends were cut back, 6 bases at V and 1 base at J, with 6 bases in the middle.

This clonotype was found many times. The J gene is TRBJ1-2, the V gene TRBV29-1; D uncertain. Trimming shortened V by 6 bases and J by 6 bases, and 11 bases separated the two germline ends. This CDR3 has 11 amino acids. Germline V lookup: CDR1 SQVTM, CDR2 ANQGSEA. Here the CDR3 DNA reads TGCAGCGTCTTCCTGAGGCATGGCTACACCTTC. Translation: CSVFLRHGYTF.

This clonotype was seen repeatedly, ten times or more. This rearrangement joins TRBV6-2 or TRBV6-3 to TRBJ2-7; D possibly corresponds to TRBD1 (6 bases). The CDR3 covers 15 residues. Trimming shortened V by 8 bases and J by 0 bases, and 17 bases separated the two germline ends. CDR1 MNHEY and CDR2 SVGEGT come from the germline V gene. The CDR3, as DNA: TGTGCCAGCTACCTGTCAGGGGATAGCTCCTACGAGCAGTACTTC. Its protein is CASYLSGDSSYEQYF.

This chain connects TRBV4-3 to TRBJ1-1; perhaps TRBD1 as D (6 bases). Trimming stripped 0 bases from V and 8 bases from J, with 10 bases between. CDR3 size: 13 residues. Germline-derived CDR1 and CDR2 are LGHNA and YSLEER. CDR3 residues: CASSQERGAEAFF. CDR3 DNA sequence: TGCGCCAGCAGCCAAGAACGGGGGGCGGAAGCTTTCTTT.

This clonotype was seen ten or more times. The chain uses TRBV6-5 and TRBJ1-1, with D uncertain. Germline lookup yields CDR1 MNHEY and CDR2 SVGAGI. Deletions cut 0 bases from V and 4 bases from J, with 6 bases between. This CDR3 spans 13 amino acids. CDR3 DNA: TGTGCCAGCAGTTACTCTGAGAGCACTGAAGCTTTCTTT. Translated, it gives CASSYSESTEAFF.

This clonotype was counted many times. The gene calls are TRBV27 and TRBJ1-1; possible D gene TRBD1, 5 bases. CDR1 and CDR2 from the germline V gene are MNHEY and SMNVEV (reference sequence). The CDR3 has 14 amino acids. V lost 0 bases and J 4 bases, leaving 9 bases between the germline ends. Here the CDR3 reads CASSLSGVGTEAFF. CDR3 in DNA: TGTGCCAGCAGTTTATCGGGGGTTGGCACTGAAGCTTTCTTT.

This clonotype occurred many times. This sequence joins TRBV5-1 and TRBJ2-7; 9 bases are shared with TRBD2. CDR3 length: 14 amino acids. V lost 4 bases and J lost 6; bases outside the gene matches: 8. Per the germline V gene, CDR1 is SGHRS and CDR2 is YFSETQ. The CDR3 spells CASSLMGLASEQYF. The DNA for the CDR3 is TGCGCCAGCAGCCTCATGGGACTAGCAAGCGAGCAGTACTTC. Variable domain in full (rest from reference TRBV5-1 and TRBJ2-7): KAGVTQTPRYLIKTRGQQVTLSCSPISGHRSVSWYQQTPGQGLQFLFEYFSETQRNKGNFPGRFSGRQFSNSRSEMNVSTLELGDSALYLCASSLMGLASEQYFGPGTRLTVT.

The V and J genes are TRBV6-1 and TRBJ2-7, with TRBD1 as a possible D gene (6 bases). The length of the CDR3 is 15 residues. With 5 bases removed from V and 0 bases from J, the gap between germline ends came to 14 bases. CDR1 and CDR2 (germline): MNHNS, SASEGT. This CDR3 reads CASSPRRQASYEQYF. For the CDR3, the DNA is TGTGCCAGCAGTCCACGTCGACAGGCCTCCTACGAGCAGTACTTC.

This clonotype was recorded many times. The chain couples TRBV20-1 to TRBJ2-7; 8 nucleotides agree with TRBD1. Looked up from germline, CDR1 is DFQATT and CDR2 is SNEGSKA (reference sequence). The CDR3 is 13 amino acids. V was clipped by 0 bases and J by 4 bases; unmatched bases: 2. The CDR3 reads CSARETGEYEQYF. CDR3 DNA: TGCAGTGCTAGAGAGACAGGGGAGTACGAGCAGTACTTC.

This clonotype has a count of ten or more. This chain uses TRBV24-1 with TRBJ2-2; 11 bases match TRBD1. Germline V gene lookup returns CDR1 KGHDR and CDR2 SFDVKD. This CDR3 region has 14 residues. V dropped 7 bases and J dropped 5; count of bases not matched to a gene: 2. This chain's CDR3 is CATRGTGGTGELFF. The CDR3 coding sequence is TGTGCCACCAGAGGGACAGGGGGAACCGGGGAGCTGTTTTTT.

In this sample, this clonotype turned up many times. The rearrangement uses TRBV24-1 and TRBJ1-4, with D perhaps TRBD1 (5 bases). With 4 bases removed from V and 7 bases from J, the gap between germline ends came to 21 bases. CDR1 is KGHDR and CDR2 is SFDVKD in the germline V gene. This CDR3 comprises 17 residues. The CDR3 loop reads CATSDPSMGGNGEKLFF. CDR3 bases: TGTGCCACCAGTGACCCCTCGATGGGGGGAAATGGTGAAAAACTGTTTTTT.

This clonotype was found a few times. The chain recombines TRBV6-1 with TRBJ2-2; unclear D gene. This CDR3 spans 13 amino acids. Trimming removed 7 bases from V and 4 bases from J, with 10 bases in between. Germline V gives CDR1 MNHNS, CDR2 SASEGT. The chain's CDR3 is CASTKESTGELFF. The CDR3 bases are TGTGCCAGCACCAAGGAGAGCACCGGGGAGCTGTTTTTT.

The V gene is TRBV9, the J gene TRBJ2-2; D remains ambiguous. Germline V lookup: CDR1 SGDLS, CDR2 YYNGEE. The CDR3 spans 14 residues. Trimming pared 3 bases from V and 6 bases from J, leaving 12 bases between. As DNA, the CDR3 is TGTGCCAGCAGCGACCGTGGCGTCGCCGGGGAGCTGTTTTTT. It codes for CASSDRGVAGELFF.

This chain connects TRBV12-3 or TRBV12-4 to TRBJ1-5; 11 positions match TRBD1. Trimming cost V 5 bases and J 6 bases; bases outside gene matches: 9. The CDR3 is made up of 16 amino acids. The CDR3 sequence: CASSPRGGTGGQPQHF. Written as DNA, the CDR3 is TGTGCCAGCAGTCCTAGGGGTGGGACAGGGGGTCAGCCCCAGCATTTT.